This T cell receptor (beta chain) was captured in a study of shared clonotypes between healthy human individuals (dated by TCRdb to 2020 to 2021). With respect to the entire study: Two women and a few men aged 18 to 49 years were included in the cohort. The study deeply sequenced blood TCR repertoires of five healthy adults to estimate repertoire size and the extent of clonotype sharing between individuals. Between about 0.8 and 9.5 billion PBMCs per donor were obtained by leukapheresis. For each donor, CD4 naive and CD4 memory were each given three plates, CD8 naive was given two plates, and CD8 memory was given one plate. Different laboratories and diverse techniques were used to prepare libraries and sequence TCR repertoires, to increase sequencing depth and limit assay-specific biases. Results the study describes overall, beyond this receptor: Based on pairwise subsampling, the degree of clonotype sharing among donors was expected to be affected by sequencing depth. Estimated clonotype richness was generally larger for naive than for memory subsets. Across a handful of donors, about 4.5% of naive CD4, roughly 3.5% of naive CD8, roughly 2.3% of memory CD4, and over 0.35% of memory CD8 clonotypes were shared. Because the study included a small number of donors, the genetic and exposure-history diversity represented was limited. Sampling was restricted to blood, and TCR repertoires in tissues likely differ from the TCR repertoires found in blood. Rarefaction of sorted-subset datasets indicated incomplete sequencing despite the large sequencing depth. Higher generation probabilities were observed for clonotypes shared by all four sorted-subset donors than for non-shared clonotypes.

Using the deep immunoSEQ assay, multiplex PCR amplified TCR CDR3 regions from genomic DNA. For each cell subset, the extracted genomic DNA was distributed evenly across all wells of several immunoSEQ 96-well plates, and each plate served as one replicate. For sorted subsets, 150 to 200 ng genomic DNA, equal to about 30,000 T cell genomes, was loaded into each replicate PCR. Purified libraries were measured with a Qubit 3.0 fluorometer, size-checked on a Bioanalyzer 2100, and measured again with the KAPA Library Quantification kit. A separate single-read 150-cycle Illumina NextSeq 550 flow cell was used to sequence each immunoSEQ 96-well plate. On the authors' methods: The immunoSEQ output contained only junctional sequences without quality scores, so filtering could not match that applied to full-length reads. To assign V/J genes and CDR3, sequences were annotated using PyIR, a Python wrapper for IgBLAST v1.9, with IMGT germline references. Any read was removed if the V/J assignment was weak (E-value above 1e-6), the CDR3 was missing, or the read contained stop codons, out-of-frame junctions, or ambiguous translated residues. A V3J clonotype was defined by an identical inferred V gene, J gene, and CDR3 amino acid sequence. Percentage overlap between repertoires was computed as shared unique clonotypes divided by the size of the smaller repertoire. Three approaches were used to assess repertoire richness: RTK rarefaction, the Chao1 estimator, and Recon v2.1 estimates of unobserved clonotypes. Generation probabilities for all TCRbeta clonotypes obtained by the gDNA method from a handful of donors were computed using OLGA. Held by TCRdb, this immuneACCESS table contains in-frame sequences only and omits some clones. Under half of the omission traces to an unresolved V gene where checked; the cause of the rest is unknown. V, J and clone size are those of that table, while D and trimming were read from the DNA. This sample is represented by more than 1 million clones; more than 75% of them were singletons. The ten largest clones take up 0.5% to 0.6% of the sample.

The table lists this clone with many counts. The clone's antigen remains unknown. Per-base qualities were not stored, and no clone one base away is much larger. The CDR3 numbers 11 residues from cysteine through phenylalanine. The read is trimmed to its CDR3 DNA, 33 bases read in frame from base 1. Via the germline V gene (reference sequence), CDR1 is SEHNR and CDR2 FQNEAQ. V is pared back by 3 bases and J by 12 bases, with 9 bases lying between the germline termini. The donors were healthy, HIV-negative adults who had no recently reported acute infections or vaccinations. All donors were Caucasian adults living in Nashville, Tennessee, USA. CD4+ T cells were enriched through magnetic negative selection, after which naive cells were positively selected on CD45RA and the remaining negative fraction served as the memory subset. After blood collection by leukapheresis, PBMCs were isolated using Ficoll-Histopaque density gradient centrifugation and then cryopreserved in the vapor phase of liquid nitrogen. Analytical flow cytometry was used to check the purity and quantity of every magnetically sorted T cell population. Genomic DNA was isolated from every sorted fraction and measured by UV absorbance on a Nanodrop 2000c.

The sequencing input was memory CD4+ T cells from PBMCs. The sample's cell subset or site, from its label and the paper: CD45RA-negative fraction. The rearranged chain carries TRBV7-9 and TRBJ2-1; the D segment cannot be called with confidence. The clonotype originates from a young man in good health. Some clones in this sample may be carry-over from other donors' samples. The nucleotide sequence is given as TGTGCCAGCAGCTTTGACGGTATGCAGTTCTTC. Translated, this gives CASSFDGMQFF.